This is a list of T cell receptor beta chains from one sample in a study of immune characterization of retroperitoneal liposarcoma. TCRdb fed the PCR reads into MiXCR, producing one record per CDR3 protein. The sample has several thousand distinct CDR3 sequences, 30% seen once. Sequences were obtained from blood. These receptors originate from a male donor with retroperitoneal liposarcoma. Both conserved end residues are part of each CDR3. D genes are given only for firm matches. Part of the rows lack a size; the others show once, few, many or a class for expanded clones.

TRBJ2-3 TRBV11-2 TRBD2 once TGTGCCAGCAGCTTAGTGGGACTAGCCGCAGATACGCAGTATTTT CASSLVGLAADTQYF
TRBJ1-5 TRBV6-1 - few TGTGCCAGCAGTCTGGGGGAAACGGGCAATCAGCCCCAGCATTTT CASSLGETGNQPQHF
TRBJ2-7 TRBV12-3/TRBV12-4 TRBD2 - TGTGCCAGCATGCGAGCGGGAGCCTACGAGCAGTACTTC CASMRAGAYEQYF
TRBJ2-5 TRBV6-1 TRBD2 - TGTGCCAGCAGCCCGGACCGGCTAGCGGGAGGGCAAGAGACCCAGTACTTC CASSPDRLAGGQETQYF
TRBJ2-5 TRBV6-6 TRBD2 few TGTGCCAGCAGTTACTCTAGACTAGCGGGAGAAGAGACCCAGTACTTC CASSYSRLAGEETQYF
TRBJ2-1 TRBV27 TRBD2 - TGTGCCAGCAGTTTAGGACTAGCGGGAGGGCTTGGGCAGTTCTTC CASSLGLAGGLGQFF
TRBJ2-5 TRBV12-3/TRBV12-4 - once TGTGCCAGCAAGATGGACACTGGGGGGTTTGTGACCCAGTACTTC CASKMDTGGFVTQYF
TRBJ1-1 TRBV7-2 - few TGTGCCAGCAGCTTAGTCTCCGTTTCCACTGAAGCTTTCTTT CASSLVSVSTEAFF
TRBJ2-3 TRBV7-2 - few TGTGCCAGCAGCCCCCAGTTCCGAGGGGGCACAGATACGCAGTATTTT CASSPQFRGGTDTQYF
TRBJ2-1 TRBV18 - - TGTGCCAGCTCACCACGTCGGGACTCCGGTGAGCAGTTCTTC CASSPRRDSGEQFF
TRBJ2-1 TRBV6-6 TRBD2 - TGTGCCAGCAGGACTCCGGGGGGGGGCGATGAGCAGTTCTTC CASRTPGGGDEQFF
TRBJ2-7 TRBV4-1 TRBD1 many TGCGCCAGCAGCCAAGAAATAACAGGGGGGTCTAGGGGCGAGCAGTACTTC CASSQEITGGSRGEQYF
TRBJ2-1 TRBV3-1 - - TGTGCCAGCAGCCCAGAGGACAGAGATGAGGGTGAGCAGTTCTTC CASSPEDRDEGEQFF
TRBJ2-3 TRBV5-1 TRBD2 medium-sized TGCGCCAGCAGCTCGACAATAGCGGGAGTAGGAGATACGCAGTATTTT CASSSTIAGVGDTQYF
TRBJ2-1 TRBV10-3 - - TGTGCCATCAGTGATAAAGCCGCCCGGGAGCAGTTCTTC CAISDKAAREQFF
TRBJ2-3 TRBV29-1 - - TGCAGCGTTGTCTCCCGTAGGGCAGATACGCAGTATTTT CSVVSRRADTQYF
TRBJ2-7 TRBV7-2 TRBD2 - TGTGCCAGCAGCTTAGCAGCGGGGGTCTACGAGCAGTACTTC CASSLAAGVYEQYF
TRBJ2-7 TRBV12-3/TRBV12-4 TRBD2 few TGTGCCAGCAGTCCCAGACTAGCGGGAGTTTACGAGCAGTACTTC CASSPRLAGVYEQYF
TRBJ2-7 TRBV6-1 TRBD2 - TGTGCCAGCCGGGCCCCCACTAGCGGCCCAAGGGGGGAGCAGTACTTC CASRAPTSGPRGEQYF
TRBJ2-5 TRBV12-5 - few TGTGCTAGTGGTCCTTCCGCCCAGGGAAGGGAGACCCAGTACTTC CASGPSAQGRETQYF
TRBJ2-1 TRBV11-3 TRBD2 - TGTGCCAGCAGCTTACTAGCGGGAGTAAGCAATGAGCAGTTCTTC CASSLLAGVSNEQFF
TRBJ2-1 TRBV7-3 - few TGTGCCAGCAGCTTAAGCCCGAACAATGAGCAGTTCTTC CASSLSPNNEQFF
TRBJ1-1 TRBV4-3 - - TGCGCCAGCAGCCAGGGGGATTTGAACACTGAAGCTTTCTTT CASSQGDLNTEAFF
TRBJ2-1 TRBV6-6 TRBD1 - TGTGCCAGCAGTTACGCCTTCGACAGGGTGACGAAGACCCAGTTCTTC CASSYAFDRVTKTQFF
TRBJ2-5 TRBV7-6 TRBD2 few TGTGCCAGCAGCTTGTCGGGAGGGCCGGTGGAGACCCAGTACTTC CASSLSGGPVETQYF
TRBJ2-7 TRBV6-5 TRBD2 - TGTGCCAGCAGTTCGGGACTAGATTACTCCTACGAGCAGTACTTC CASSSGLDYSYEQYF
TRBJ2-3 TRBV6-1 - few TGTGCCAGCAGTGAACGGGGAGGAGTTAGCACAGATACGCAGTATTTT CASSERGGVSTDTQYF
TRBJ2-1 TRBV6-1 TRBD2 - TGTGCCAGCAGGACTAGCGGGAGTGGCGAGCAGTTCTTC CASRTSGSGEQFF
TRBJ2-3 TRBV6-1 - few TGTGCCAGCCGTGGACAGCGAGTGTGGGATACGCAGTATTTT CASRGQRVWDTQYF
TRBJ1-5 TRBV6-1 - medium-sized TGTGCCAGCACACAGGGTTATCAGCCCCAGCATTTT CASTQGYQPQHF
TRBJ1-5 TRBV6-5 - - TGTGCCAGCAGGGCCGGGTCCCTCCTATATAGCAATCAGCCCCAGCATTTT CASRAGSLLYSNQPQHF
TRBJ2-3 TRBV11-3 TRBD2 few TGTGCCAGCAGCTCCGGGACTAGCGGAGACACAGATACGCAGTATTTT CASSSGTSGDTDTQYF
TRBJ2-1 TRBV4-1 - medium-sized TGCGCCAGCAGCCAGGAGAGCGGTTACAATGAGCAGTTCTTC CASSQESGYNEQFF
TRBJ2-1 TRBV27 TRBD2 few TGTGCCACCAAAGCGGGAGGGGGGTCTATGTACGAGCAGTTCTTC CATKAGGGSMYEQFF
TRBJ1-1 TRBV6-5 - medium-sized TGTGCCAGCAGTTACTCTGGGGTCATGAACACTGAAGCTTTCTTT CASSYSGVMNTEAFF
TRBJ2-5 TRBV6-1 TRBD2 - TGTGCCAGCGGTAGGCCGGGGGGGACCCAGTACTTC CASGRPGGTQYF
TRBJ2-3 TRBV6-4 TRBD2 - TGTGCCAGCAGTCGTTCTGGGGGGGAACGAGCAGATACGCAGTATTTT CASSRSGGERADTQYF
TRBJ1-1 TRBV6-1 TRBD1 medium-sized TGTGCCAGCAGACAGGGGAGGGCTGAAGCTTTCTTT CASRQGRAEAFF
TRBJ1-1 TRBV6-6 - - TGTGCCAGCAGAAAAACGGGGGTCTCGGCGAACACTGAAGCTTTCTTT CASRKTGVSANTEAFF
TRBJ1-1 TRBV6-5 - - TGTGCCAGCAGTTACAGTTTTAGGGGTGGAAAAGCTTTCTTT CASSYSFRGGKAFF
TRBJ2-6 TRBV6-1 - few TGTGCCAGCAGCGTTACTGGGGCCAACGTCCTGACTTTC CASSVTGANVLTF
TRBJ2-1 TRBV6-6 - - TGTGCCAGCAAAAGCCAGGGACGGGATGAGCAGTTCTTC CASKSQGRDEQFF
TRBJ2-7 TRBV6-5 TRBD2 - TGTGCCAGCAGTGCGACTAGCGGGAGTTTCGAGCAGTACTTC CASSATSGSFEQYF
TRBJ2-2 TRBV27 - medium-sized TGTGCCACCAGGGGCAAAAAGGACACCGGGGAGCTGTTTTTT CATRGKKDTGELFF
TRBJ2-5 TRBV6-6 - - TGTGCCAGCAGTTACCTCCGGGCCGTCGAGACCCAGTACTTC CASSYLRAVETQYF
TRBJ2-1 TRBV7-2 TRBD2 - TGTGCCAGCAGCTGGACTAGCGGCTCCTACGAGCAGTTCTTC CASSWTSGSYEQFF
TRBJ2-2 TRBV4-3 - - TGCGCCAGCAGCCAAGTGGTCCTGAACACCGGGGAGCTGTTTTTT CASSQVVLNTGELFF
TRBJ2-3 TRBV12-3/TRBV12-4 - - TGTGCCAGCAGGTTAGAGGGACCCCGGACAGATACGCAGTATTTT CASRLEGPRTDTQYF
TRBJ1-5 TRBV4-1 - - TGCGCCAGCAAGGGGGGGAATCAGCCCCAGCATTTT CASKGGNQPQHF
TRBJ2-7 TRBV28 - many TGTGCCAGCAGTTTAGGAGGGAGCCTAAATCCCTACGAGCAGTACTTC CASSLGGSLNPYEQYF
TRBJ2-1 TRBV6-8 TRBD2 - TGTGCCAGCATTCGGGTAGCGGGAGGGCCTGGCAATGAGCAGTACTTT CASIRVAGGPGNEQYF
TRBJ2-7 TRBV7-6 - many TGTGCCAGCAGCTTAGAAGTCGGCACCTCCTACGAGCAGTACTTC CASSLEVGTSYEQYF
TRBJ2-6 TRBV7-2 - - TGTGCCAGCAGCCCACGGGGCAGGCCAAGCTCTGGGGCCAACGTCCTGACTTTC CASSPRGRPSSGANVLTF